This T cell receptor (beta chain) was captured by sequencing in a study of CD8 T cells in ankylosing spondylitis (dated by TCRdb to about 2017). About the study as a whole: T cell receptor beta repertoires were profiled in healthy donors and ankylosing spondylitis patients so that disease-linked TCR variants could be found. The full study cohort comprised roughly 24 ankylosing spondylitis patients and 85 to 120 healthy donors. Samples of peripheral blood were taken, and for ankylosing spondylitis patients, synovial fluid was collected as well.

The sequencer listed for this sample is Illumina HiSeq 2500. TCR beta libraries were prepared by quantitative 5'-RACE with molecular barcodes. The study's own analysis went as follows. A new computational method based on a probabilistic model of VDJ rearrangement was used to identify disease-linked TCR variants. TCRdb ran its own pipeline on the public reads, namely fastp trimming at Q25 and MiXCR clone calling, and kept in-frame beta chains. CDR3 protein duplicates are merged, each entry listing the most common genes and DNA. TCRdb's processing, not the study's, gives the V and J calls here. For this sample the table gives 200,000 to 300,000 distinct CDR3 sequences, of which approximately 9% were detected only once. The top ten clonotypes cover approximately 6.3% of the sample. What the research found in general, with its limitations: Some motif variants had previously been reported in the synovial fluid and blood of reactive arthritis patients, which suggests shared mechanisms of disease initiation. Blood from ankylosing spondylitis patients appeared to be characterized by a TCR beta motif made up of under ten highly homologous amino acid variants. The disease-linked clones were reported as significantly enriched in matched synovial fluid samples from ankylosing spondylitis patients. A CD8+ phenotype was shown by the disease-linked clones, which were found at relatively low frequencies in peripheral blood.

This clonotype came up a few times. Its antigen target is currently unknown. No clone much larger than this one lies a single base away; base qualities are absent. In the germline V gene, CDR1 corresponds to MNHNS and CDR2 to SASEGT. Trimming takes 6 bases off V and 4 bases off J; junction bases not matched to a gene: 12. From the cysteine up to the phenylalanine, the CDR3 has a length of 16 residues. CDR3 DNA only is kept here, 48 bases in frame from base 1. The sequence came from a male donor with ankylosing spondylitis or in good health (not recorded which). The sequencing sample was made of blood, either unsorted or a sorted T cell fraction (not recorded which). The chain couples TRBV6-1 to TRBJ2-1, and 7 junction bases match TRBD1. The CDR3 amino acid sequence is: CASSSGPGQPYNEQFF. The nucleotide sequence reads TGTGCCAGCAGCTCTGGCCCGGGACAGCCGTACAATGAGCAGTTCTTC.